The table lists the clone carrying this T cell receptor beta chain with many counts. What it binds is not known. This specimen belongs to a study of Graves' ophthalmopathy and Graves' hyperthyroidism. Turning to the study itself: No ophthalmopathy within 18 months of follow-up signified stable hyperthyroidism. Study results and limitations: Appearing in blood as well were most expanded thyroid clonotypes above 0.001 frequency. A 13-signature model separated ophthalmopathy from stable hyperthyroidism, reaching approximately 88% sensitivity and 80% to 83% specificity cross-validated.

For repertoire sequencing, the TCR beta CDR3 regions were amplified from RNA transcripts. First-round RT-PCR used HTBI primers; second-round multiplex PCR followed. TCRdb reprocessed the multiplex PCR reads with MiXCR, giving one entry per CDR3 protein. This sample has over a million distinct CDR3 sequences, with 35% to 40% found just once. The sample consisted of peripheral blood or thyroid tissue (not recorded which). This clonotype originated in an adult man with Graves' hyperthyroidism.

The CDR3 sequence is CASNTHQGGSSYNSPLHF. The CDR3 coding sequence is TGTGCCAGCAACACGCACCAGGGGGGGAGCTCCTATAATTCACCCCTCCACTTT. V and J are TRBV7-9 and TRBJ1-6; 7 bases align to TRBD1. CDR3 length: 18 amino acids. V lost 7 bases to trimming and J lost 0 bases; unmatched junction nucleotides: 12. Looked up from germline, CDR1 is SEHNR and CDR2 is FQNEAQ (reference sequence). Full variable domain (remainder filled in from reference TRBV7-9 and TRBJ1-6): DTGVSQNPRHKITKRGQNVTFRCDPISEHNRLYWYRQTLGQGPEFLTYFQNEAQLEKSRLLSDRFSAERPKGSFSTLEIQRTEQGDSAMYLCASNTHQGGSSYNSPLHFGNGTRLTVT.